This T cell receptor beta chain is from a study of monozygotic twins with inflammatory bowel disease. TCRdb re-called the 5' RACE reads and catalogs CDR3 proteins one per entry, DNA excluded. The sample features approximately 85,000 distinct CDR3 sequences, with about 8% in its top ten. The CDR3 has 16 amino acids. CDR1 DFQATT and CDR2 SNEGSKA come from the germline V gene (reference sequence). The source material was blood. The TCR sequence derives from a human donor with ulcerative colitis or Crohn's disease, or a healthy co-twin of an affected twin (not recorded which). The chain has TRBV20-1 and TRBJ2-5; lacking DNA, the TRBD2 call made by TCRdb goes unchecked. CDR3: CSARDGPLAQMETQYF.